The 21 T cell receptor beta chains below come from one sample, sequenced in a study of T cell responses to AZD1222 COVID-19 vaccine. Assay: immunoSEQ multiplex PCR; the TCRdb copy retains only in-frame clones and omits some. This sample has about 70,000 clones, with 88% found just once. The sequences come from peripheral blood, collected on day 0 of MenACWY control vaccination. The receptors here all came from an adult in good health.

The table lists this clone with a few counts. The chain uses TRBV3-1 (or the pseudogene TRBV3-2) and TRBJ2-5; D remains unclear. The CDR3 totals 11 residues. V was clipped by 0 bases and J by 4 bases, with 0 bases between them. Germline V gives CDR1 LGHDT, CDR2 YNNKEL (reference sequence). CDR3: CASSQEETQYF. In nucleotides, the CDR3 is TGTGCCAGCAGCCAAGAAGAGACCCAGTACTTC.

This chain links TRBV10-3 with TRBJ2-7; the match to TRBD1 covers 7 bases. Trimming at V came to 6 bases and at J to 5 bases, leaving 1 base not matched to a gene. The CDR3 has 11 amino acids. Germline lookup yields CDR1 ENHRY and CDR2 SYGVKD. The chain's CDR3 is CAIRQGNEQYF. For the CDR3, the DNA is TGTGCCATCAGACAGGGGAACGAGCAGTACTTC.

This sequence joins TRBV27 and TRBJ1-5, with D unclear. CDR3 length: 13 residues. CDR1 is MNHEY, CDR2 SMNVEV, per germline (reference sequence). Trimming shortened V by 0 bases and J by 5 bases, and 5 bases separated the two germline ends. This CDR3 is CASSLSVDQPQHF. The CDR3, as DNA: TGTGCCAGCAGTTTATCGGTCGATCAGCCCCAGCATTTT.

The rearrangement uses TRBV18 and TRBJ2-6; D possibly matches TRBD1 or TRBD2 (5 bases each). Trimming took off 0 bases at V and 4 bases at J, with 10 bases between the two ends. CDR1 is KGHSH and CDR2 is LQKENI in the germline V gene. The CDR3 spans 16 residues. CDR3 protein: CASSPPVGDGANVLTF. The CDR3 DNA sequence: TGTGCCAGCTCACCACCAGTAGGGGACGGGGCCAACGTCCTGACTTTC.

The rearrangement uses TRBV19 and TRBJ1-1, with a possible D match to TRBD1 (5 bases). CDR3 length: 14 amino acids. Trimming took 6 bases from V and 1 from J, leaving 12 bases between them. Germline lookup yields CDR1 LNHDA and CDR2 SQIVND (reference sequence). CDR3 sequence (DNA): TGTGCCAGTAGCCCATTTGGGGGGAACACTGAAGCTTTCTTT. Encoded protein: CASSPFGGNTEAFF.

CDR3 region: CASSTRGLAGDEQYF. Here the CDR3 DNA reads TGTGCCAGCAGCACACGGGGACTAGCGGGGGACGAGCAGTACTTC. The chain carries TRBV27 and TRBJ2-7, with 14 bases matching TRBD2. Germline CDR1 is MNHEY and CDR2 is SMNVEV (reference sequence). This CDR3 region has 15 residues. The V segment lost 6 bases and the J segment 5 bases; nucleotides outside the gene matches: 6.

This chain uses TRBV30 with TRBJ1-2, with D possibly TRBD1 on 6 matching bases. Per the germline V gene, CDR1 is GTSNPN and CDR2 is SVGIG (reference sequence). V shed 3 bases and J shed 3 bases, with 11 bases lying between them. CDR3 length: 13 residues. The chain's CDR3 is CAWSLDRYYGYTF. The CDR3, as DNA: TGTGCCTGGAGCCTTGACAGGTACTATGGCTACACCTTC.

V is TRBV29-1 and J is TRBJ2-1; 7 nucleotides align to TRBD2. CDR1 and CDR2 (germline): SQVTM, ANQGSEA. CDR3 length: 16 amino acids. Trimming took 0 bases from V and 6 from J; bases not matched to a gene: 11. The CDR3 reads CSVEEGATSNANEQFF. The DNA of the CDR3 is TGCAGCGTTGAAGAAGGTGCGACTAGCAACGCCAATGAGCAGTTCTTC.

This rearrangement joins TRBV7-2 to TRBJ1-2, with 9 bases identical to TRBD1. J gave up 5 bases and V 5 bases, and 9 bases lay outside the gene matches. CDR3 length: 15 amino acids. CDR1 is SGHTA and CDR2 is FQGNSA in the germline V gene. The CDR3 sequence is CASSQALGQGYGYTF. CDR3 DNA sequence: TGTGCCAGCAGCCAAGCCTTGGGACAGGGATATGGCTACACCTTC.

CDR3 nucleotide sequence: TGTGCCAGCAGCCGTAGCGGGGGTTCCTACAATGAGCAGTTCTTC. Translating it yields CASSRSGGSYNEQFF. This rearrangement joins TRBV11-3 to TRBJ2-1; 9 nucleotides line up with TRBD2. The CDR3 consists of 15 residues. The V gene's germline CDR1 is SGHNT and CDR2 YENEEA. V shed 5 bases, J shed 1 base, and the junction held 3 bases outside the gene matches.

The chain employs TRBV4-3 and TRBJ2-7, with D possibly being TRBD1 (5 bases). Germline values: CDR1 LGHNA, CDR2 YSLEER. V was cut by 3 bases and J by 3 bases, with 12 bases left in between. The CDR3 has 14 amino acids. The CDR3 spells CASSHSQGNYEQYF. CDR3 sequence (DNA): TGCGCCAGCAGCCATTCCCAGGGAAACTACGAGCAGTACTTC.

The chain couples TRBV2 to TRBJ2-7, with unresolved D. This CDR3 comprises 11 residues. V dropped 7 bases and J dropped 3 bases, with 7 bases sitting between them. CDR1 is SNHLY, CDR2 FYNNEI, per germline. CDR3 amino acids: CASTANYEQYF. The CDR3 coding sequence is TGTGCCAGCACTGCTAACTACGAGCAGTACTTC.

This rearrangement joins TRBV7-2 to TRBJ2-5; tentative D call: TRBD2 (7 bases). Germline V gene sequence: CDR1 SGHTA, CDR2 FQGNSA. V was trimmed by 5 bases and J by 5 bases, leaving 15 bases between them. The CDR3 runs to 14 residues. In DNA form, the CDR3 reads TGTGCCAGCAGCCTCCGGGGGGCTGCCGAGACCCAGTACTTC. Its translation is CASSLRGAAETQYF.

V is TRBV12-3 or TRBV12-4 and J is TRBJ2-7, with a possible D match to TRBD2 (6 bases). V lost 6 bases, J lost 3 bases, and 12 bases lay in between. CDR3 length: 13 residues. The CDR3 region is CASRGTPNYEQYF. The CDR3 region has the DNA TGTGCCAGCAGGGGGACTCCGAACTACGAGCAGTACTTC.

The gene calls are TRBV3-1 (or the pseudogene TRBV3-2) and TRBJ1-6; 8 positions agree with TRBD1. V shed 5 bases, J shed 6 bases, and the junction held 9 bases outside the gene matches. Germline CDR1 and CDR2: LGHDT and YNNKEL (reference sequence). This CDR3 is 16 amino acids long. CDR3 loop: CASSERTGSSNSPLHF. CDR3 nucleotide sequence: TGTGCCAGCAGCGAACGGACAGGGTCGAGTAATTCACCCCTCCACTTT.

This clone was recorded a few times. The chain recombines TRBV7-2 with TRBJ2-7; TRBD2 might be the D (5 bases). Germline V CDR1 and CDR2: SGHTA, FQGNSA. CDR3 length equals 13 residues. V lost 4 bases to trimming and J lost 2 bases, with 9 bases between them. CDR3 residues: CASSSAGTYEQYF. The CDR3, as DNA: TGTGCCAGCAGCTCAGCCGGGACCTACGAGCAGTACTTC.

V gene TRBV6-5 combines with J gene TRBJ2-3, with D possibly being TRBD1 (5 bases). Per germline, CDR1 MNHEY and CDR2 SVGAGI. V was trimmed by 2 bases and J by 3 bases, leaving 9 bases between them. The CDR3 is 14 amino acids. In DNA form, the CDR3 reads TGTGCCAGCAGTTACCAGGGATTGACAGATACGCAGTATTTT. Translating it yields CASSYQGLTDTQYF.

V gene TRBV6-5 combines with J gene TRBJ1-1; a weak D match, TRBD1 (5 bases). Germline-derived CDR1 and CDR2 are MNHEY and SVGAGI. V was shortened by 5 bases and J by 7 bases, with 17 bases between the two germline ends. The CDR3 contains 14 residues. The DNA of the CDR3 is TGTGCCAGCAGTCTTACCCGTGGGGGGATTGAAGCTTTCTTT. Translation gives CASSLTRGGIEAFF.

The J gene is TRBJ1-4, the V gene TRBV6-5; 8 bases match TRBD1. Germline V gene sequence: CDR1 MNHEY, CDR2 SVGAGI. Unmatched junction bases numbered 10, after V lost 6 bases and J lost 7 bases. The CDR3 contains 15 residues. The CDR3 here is CASSYGQGGVEKLFF. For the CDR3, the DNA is TGTGCCAGCAGCTACGGACAGGGTGGCGTTGAAAAACTGTTTTTT.

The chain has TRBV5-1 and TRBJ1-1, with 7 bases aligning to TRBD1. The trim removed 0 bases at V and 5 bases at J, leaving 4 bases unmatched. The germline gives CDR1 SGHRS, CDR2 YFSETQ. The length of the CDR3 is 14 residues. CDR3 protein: CASSLAQGGTEAFF. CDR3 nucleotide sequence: TGCGCCAGCAGCTTGGCCCAGGGGGGAACTGAAGCTTTCTTT.

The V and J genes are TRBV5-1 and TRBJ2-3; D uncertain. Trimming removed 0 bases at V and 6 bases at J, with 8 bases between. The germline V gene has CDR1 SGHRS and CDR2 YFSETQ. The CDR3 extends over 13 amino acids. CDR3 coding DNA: TGCGCCAGCAGCTTGGCCATAGGGGATACGCAGTATTTT. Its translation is CASSLAIGDTQYF.